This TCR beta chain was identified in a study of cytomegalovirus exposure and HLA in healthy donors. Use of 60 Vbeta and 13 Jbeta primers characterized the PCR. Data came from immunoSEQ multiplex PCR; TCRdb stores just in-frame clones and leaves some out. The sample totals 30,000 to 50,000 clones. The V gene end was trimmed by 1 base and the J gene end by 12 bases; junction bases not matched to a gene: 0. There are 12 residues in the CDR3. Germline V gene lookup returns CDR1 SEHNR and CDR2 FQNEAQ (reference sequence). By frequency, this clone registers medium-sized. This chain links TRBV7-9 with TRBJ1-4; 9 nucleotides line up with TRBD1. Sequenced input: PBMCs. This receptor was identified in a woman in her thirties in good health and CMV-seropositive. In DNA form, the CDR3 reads TGTGCCAGCAGCTTAGGGGACAGGGAACTGTTTTTT. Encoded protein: CASSLGDRELFF.